This is a list of T cell receptor beta chains from one sample in a study of control samples from healthy donors and cancer patients. Method: immunoSEQ multiplex PCR; TCRdb's copy keeps in-frame clones and lacks some. This sample has about 75,000 clones, with 75% to 90% found just once. The sequencing input was blood. The receptors shown here come from a man aged 50-60 years in good health. Each CDR3 is given with its conserved first and last residue.

cdr3_aa: CASRDYYEQYF
v_call: TRBV6-5
j_call: TRBJ2-7

cdr3_aa: CASSPYGQGNYGYTF
v_call: TRBV5-1
j_call: TRBJ1-2

cdr3_aa: CASSHPGTRALYGYTF
v_call: TRBV19
j_call: TRBJ1-2

cdr3_aa: CASSQGVDRAVNQPQHF
v_call: TRBV4-2
j_call: TRBJ1-5

cdr3_aa: CASSLGGPEAFF
v_call: TRBV11-3
j_call: TRBJ1-1

cdr3_aa: CASSGPGTGYDNEQFF
v_call: TRBV6-1
j_call: TRBJ2-1

cdr3_aa: CASSMGLAGEQYF
v_call: TRBV6-2/TRBV6-3
j_call: TRBJ2-7

cdr3_aa: CASSPERNTEAFF
v_call: TRBV14
j_call: TRBJ1-1

cdr3_aa: CASSQARMYTGGYWHEQYF
v_call: TRBV3-1/TRBV3-2
j_call: TRBJ2-7

cdr3_aa: CASSLLVGSGYTF
v_call: TRBV7-3
j_call: TRBJ1-2

cdr3_aa: CASSSSDSGTSRFF
v_call: TRBV5-1
j_call: TRBJ2-1

cdr3_aa: CASSLAGLAGGSDTQYF
v_call: TRBV7-8
j_call: TRBJ2-3

cdr3_aa: CASSPKTESYIQYF
v_call: TRBV4-2
j_call: TRBJ2-4

cdr3_aa: CASSLAGSSGRLRDTQYF
v_call: TRBV7-2
j_call: TRBJ2-3

cdr3_aa: CASSGQDYGYTF
v_call: TRBV2
j_call: TRBJ1-2

cdr3_aa: CASSDDAGSYEQYF
v_call: TRBV6-2/TRBV6-3
j_call: TRBJ2-7

cdr3_aa: CASSLAAFYEQYF
v_call: TRBV28
j_call: TRBJ2-7

cdr3_aa: CASSSGGGVETQYF
v_call: TRBV6-5
j_call: TRBJ2-5

cdr3_aa: CASSLEADSYEQYF
v_call: TRBV5-6
j_call: TRBJ2-7

cdr3_aa: CASSEDRGTEAFF
v_call: TRBV2
j_call: TRBJ1-1

cdr3_aa: CASSGWESSYEQYF
v_call: TRBV18
j_call: TRBJ2-7

cdr3_aa: CASSAYTGNTEAFF
v_call: TRBV28
j_call: TRBJ1-1

cdr3_aa: CATSEGGTGQETQYF
v_call: TRBV24-1
j_call: TRBJ2-5

cdr3_aa: CASSSNRGMNSPLHF
v_call: TRBV7-2
j_call: TRBJ1-6

cdr3_aa: CASSQDPGGRGTDTQYF
v_call: TRBV4-1
j_call: TRBJ2-3

cdr3_aa: CAWSQQPFTEAFF
v_call: TRBV30
j_call: TRBJ1-1

cdr3_aa: CASSPPGTQYF
v_call: TRBV5-5
j_call: TRBJ2-5

cdr3_aa: CATSDSGTGSNQPQHF
v_call: TRBV24-1
j_call: TRBJ1-5

cdr3_aa: CASSEITLGVRGNEQFF
v_call: TRBV28
j_call: TRBJ2-1

cdr3_aa: CASSSYGQPAADTQYF
v_call: TRBV7-9
j_call: TRBJ2-3

cdr3_aa: CASSPEGAMQYF
v_call: TRBV6-5
j_call: TRBJ2-7

cdr3_aa: CATSDFYGYTF
v_call: TRBV24-1
j_call: TRBJ1-2

cdr3_aa: CASSSVETQYF
v_call: TRBV5-6
j_call: TRBJ2-5

cdr3_aa: CASSLGGISAQETQYF
v_call: TRBV5-1
j_call: TRBJ2-5

cdr3_aa: CASSAGETDTQYF
v_call: TRBV6-4
j_call: TRBJ2-3

cdr3_aa: CASSLVGVENTEAFF
v_call: TRBV28
j_call: TRBJ1-1

cdr3_aa: CASSLRAGSAPYEQYF
v_call: TRBV7-9
j_call: TRBJ2-7

cdr3_aa: CATSDLQSGDYEQYF
v_call: TRBV24-1
j_call: TRBJ2-7

cdr3_aa: CASSPGDRVSGQETQYF
v_call: TRBV11-2
j_call: TRBJ2-5

cdr3_aa: CASSFGAAPSTDTQYF
v_call: TRBV5-4
j_call: TRBJ2-3

cdr3_aa: CASSGTTSRPITEAFF
v_call: TRBV9
j_call: TRBJ1-1

cdr3_aa: CASSLVGGPQYF
v_call: TRBV11-3
j_call: TRBJ2-3

cdr3_aa: CAISDPGTPPGYTF
v_call: TRBV10-3
j_call: TRBJ1-2

cdr3_aa: CASSFGGATNEKLFF
v_call: TRBV7-2
j_call: TRBJ1-4

cdr3_aa: CASSKGDRGNEKLFF
v_call: TRBV3-1/TRBV3-2
j_call: TRBJ1-4

cdr3_aa: CASSVGDRLKETQYF
v_call: TRBV9
j_call: TRBJ2-5